The clone carrying this TCR beta chain was observed at least ten times. In TCRdb, the RT-PCR reads were re-called with MiXCR into one record per CDR3 protein. The sample includes fewer than 750,000 distinct CDR3 sequences, 11% to 15% of them seen just once. Trimming left V 4 bases short and J 0 bases short, with 25 bases between. There are 21 residues in the CDR3. The germline V gene has CDR1 SGHVS and CDR2 FNYEAQ. This record comes from a study of response to subunit inactivated influenza vaccine. Source: PBMCs from blood, taken 12 days after vaccination. This TCR was sampled from a man aged 50 to 59 who received an inactivated influenza vaccine. This chain links TRBV7-6 with TRBJ2-6; perhaps D is TRBD1 or TRBD2 (6 bases each). Here the CDR3 reads CASSSLPETGLLISGANVLTF. The CDR3 DNA reads TGTGCCAGCAGCTCCTTGCCCGAGACAGGACTACTTATCTCTGGGGCCAACGTCCTGACTTTC.